This TCR beta chain was identified in a study of cytomegalovirus exposure and HLA in healthy donors. Study at large: When just under 400 donors were genotyped, over 80% of them were found to fall in the Caucasian-associated ancestry cluster.

With 60 Vbeta and 13 Jbeta primers, the PCR was carried out. Repertoires were generated with immunoSEQ multiplex PCR, while TCRdb's copy carries only in-frame clones and drops some. Of hundreds of thousands of clones detected, roughly 79% appear once; the ten largest clones hold 0.58%. V lost 1 base and J lost 8, with 18 bases in between. CDR1 SGHAT and CDR2 FQNNGV come from the germline V gene. This CDR3 has 16 residues. The receptor comes from a middle-aged woman in good health and CMV-seronegative. The sequencing sample was made of PBMCs. The chain recombines TRBV11-2 with TRBJ1-5; the D is unclear. CDR3 residues: CASSLGSGYSGKPQHF. As DNA, the CDR3 is TGTGCCAGCAGCTTAGGGTCAGGCTATAGCGGTAAGCCCCAGCATTTT.